These 4 T cell receptor beta chains were all obtained from the same sample, sequenced in a study of blood T cell repertoires in COVID-19. Method: immunoSEQ multiplex PCR; TCRdb's copy keeps in-frame clones and lacks some. The data show 76,000 or so clones, with roughly 87% seen just once and 6.5% to 9.5% held by the top ten. Sequencing was performed on peripheral blood. The receptors derive from a young man with acute or convalescent COVID-19.

The CDR3 DNA is TGCAGTGCTAGTGCTAGCGGGGCCAGGAGGGAGCAGTACTTC. Residues: CSASASGARREQYF. V and J are TRBV20-1 and TRBJ2-7; TRBD2 aligns across 9 bases. CDR1 is DFQATT and CDR2 is SNEGSKA in the germline V gene (reference sequence). The CDR3 runs to 14 residues. V shed 3 bases and J 7 bases; nucleotides not matched to a gene: 10.

This chain joins TRBV13 and TRBJ1-3; 7 bases map to TRBD1. The CDR3 has 15 amino acids. Germline V gives CDR1 PRHDT, CDR2 FYEKMQ (reference sequence). V lost 6 bases to trimming and J lost 2 bases; unmatched junction nucleotides: 7. CDR3 DNA: TGTGCCAGCAGATACAGGGGCGGGACTGGAAACACCATATATTTT. Translated, it gives CASRYRGGTGNTIYF. Full variable domain (outside the CDR3, taken from reference TRBV13 and TRBJ1-3): AAGVIQSPRHLIKEKRETATLKCYPIPRHDTVYWYQQGPGQDPQFLISFYEKMQSDKGSIPDRFSAQQFSDYHSELNMSSLELGDSALYFCASRYRGGTGNTIYFGEGSWLTVV.

The V call is TRBV5-4, the J call TRBJ2-1, with D maybe TRBD2 (6 bases). Germline lookup yields CDR1 SGHNT and CDR2 YYREEE (reference sequence). V was clipped by 4 bases and J by 4 bases, with 15 bases between them. There are 15 residues in the CDR3. DNA for the CDR3: TGTGCCAGCAGCCCCGAGGCTAGCGCATACAATGAGCAGTTCTTC. Translation gives CASSPEASAYNEQFF.

The chain combines TRBV18 with TRBJ1-3; D unclear. V lost 4 bases, J lost 0 bases, and 16 bases lay in between. The CDR3 spans 17 residues. Germline loops: CDR1 KGHSH, CDR2 LQKENI. As DNA, the CDR3 is TGTGCCAGCTCACTTGCACTGTTGGGGAGCTCTGGAAACACCATATATTTT. Translation: CASSLALLGSSGNTIYF.